This TCR beta chain comes out of a study of T cell responses to AZD1222 COVID-19 vaccine. Only a few counts were recorded for this clone. CDR1 is MNHEY and CDR2 is SVGEGT in the germline V gene. The CDR3 consists of 14 residues. V was trimmed by 4 bases and J by 7 bases, leaving 16 bases between them. Sequencing was performed with immunoSEQ multiplex PCR; in TCRdb, only in-frame clones are kept and a portion is missing. Counted here are about 92,000 clones, about 86% occurring once; the ten biggest clones make up about a tenth. The gene calls are TRBV6-2 or TRBV6-3 and TRBJ1-2, with D unclear. Sequencing was performed on peripheral blood, taken on day 0 of MenACWY control vaccination. The TCR was taken from an adult in good health. The CDR3 nucleotides are TGTGCCAGCAGTTCCCTACTCGACTCGGGTGGCTACACCTTC. The encoded protein is CASSSLLDSGGYTF.